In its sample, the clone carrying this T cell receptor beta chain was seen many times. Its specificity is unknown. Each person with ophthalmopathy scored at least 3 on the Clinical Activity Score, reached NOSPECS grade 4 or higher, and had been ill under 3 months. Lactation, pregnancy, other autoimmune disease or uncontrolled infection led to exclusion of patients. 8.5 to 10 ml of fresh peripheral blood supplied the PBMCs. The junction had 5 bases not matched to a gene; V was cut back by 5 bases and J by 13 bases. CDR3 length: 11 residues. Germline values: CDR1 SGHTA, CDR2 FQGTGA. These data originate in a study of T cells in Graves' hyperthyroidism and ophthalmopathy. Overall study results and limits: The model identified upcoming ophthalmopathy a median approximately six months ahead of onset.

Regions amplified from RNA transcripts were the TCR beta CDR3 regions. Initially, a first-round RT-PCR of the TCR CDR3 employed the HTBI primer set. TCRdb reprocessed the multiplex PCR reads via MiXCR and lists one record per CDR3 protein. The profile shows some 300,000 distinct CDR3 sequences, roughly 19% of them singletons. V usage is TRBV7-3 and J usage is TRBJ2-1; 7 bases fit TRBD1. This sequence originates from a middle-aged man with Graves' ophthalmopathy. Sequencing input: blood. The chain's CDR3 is CASSNTGEQFF. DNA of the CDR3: TGTGCCAGCAGCAACACAGGGGAACAGTTCTTC.